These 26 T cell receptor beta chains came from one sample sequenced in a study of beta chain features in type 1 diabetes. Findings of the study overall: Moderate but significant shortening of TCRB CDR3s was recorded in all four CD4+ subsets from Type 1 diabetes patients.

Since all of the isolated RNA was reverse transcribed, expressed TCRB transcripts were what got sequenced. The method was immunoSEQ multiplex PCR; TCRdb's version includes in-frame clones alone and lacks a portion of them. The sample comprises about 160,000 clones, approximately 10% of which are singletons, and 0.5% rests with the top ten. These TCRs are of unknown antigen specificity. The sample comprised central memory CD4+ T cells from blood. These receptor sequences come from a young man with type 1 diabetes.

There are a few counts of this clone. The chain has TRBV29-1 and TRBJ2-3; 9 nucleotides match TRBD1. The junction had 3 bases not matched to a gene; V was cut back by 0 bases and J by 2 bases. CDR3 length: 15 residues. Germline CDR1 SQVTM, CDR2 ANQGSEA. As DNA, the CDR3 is TGCAGCGTTGAAGAGGACAGGGGACTCACAGATACGCAGTATTTT. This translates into CSVEEDRGLTDTQYF.

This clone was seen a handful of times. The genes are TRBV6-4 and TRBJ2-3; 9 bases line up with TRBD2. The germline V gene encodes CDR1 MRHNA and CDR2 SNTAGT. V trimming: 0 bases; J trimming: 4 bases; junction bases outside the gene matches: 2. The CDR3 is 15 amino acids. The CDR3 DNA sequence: TGTGCCAGCAGTGACTCGGCGGGAGGGCCAGATACGCAGTATTTT. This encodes CASSDSAGGPDTQYF.

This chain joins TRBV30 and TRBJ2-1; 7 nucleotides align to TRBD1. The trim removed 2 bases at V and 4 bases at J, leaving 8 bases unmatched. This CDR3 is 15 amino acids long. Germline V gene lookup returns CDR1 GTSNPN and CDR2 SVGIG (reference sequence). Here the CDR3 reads CAWSLRGSIYNEQFF. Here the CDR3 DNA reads TGTGCCTGGAGTCTCAGGGGGAGTATTTACAATGAGCAGTTCTTC.

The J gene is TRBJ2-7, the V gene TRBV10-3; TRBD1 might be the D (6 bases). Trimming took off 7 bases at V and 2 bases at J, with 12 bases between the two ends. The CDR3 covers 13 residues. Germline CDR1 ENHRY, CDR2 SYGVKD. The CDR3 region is CAIKGTGTYEQYF. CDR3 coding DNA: TGTGCCATCAAGGGAACAGGGACCTACGAGCAGTACTTC.

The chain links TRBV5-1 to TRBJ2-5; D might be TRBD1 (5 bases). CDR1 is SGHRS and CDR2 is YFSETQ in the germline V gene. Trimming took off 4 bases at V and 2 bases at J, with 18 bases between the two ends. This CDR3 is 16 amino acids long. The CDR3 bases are TGCGCCAGCAGCCTGATGCCAGGCACAGGACAAGAGACCCAGTACTTC. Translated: CASSLMPGTGQETQYF.

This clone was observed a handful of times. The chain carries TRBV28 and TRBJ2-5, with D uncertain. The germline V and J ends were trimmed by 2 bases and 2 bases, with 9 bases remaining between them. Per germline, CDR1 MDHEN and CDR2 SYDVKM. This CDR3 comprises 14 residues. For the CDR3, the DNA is TGTGCCAGCAGTTTAGCTTCAGGACAAGAGACCCAGTACTTC. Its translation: CASSLASGQETQYF.

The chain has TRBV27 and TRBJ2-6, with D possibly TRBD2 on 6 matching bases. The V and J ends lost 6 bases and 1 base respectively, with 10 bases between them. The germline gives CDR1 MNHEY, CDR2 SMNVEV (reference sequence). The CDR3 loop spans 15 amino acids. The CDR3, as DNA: TGTGCCAGCAGCGGTCTAGCGTCTGGGGCCAACGTCCTGACTTTC. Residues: CASSGLASGANVLTF.

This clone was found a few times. CDR3 coding DNA: TGTGCCAGCCGGTCATCAGGGGGCTATCGTGGCAATCAGCCCCAGCATTTT. Protein: CASRSSGGYRGNQPQHF. This chain uses TRBV7-6 with TRBJ1-5; TRBD1 matches 8 bases. V was pared by 8 bases and J by 2 bases, with 14 bases of the junction left unmatched. This CDR3 is built from 17 residues. CDR1 is SGHVS and CDR2 is FNYEAQ in the germline V gene.

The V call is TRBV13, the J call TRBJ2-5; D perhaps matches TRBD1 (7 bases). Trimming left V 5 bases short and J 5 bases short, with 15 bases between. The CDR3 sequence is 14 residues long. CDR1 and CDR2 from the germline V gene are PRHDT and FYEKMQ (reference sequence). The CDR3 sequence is CASSRRGVGETQYF. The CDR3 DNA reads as TGTGCCAGCAGCCGCAGGGGGGTCGGGGAGACCCAGTACTTC.

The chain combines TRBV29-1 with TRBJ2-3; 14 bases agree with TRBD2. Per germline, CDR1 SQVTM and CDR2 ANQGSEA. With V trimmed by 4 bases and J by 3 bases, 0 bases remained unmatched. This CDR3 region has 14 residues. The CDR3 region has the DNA TGCAGCGTTGGACTAGCGGGAGGGACAGATACGCAGTATTTT. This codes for CSVGLAGGTDTQYF.

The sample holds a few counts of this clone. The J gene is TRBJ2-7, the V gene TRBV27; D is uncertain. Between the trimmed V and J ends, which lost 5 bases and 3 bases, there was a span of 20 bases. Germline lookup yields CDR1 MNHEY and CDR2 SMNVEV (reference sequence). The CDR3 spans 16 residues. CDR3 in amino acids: CASSEGSLERDYEQYF. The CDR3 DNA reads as TGTGCCAGCAGTGAAGGAAGCCTGGAGAGAGACTACGAGCAGTACTTC.

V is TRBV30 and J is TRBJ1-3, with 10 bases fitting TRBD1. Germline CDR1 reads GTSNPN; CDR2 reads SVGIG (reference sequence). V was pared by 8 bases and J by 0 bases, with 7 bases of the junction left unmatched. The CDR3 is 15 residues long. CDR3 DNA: TGTGCCGCCGACAGGGGGCAAAGCTCTGGAAACACCATATATTTT. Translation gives CAADRGQSSGNTIYF.

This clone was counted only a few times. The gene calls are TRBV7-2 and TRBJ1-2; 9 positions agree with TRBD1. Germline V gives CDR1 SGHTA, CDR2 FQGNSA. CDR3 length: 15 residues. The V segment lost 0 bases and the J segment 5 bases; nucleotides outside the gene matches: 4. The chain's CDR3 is CASSLAMTGGYGYTF. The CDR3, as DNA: TGTGCCAGCAGCTTAGCGATGACAGGGGGTTATGGCTACACCTTC. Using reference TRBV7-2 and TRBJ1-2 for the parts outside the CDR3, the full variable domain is GAGVSQSPSNKVTEKGKDVELRCDPISGHTALYWYRQSLGQGLEFLIYFQGNSAPDKSGLPSDRFSAERTGGSVSTLTIQRTQQEDSAVYLCASSLAMTGGYGYTFGSGTRLTVV.

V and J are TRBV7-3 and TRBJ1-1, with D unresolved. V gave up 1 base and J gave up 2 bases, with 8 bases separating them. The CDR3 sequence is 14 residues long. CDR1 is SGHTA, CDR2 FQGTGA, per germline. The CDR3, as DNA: TGTGCCAGCAGCTTAAATGGCCGAAACACTGAAGCTTTCTTT. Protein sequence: CASSLNGRNTEAFF.

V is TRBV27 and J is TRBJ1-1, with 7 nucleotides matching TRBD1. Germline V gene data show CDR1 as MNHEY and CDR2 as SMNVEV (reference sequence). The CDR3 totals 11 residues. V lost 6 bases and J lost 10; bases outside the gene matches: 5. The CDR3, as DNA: TGTGCCAGCAGGACAGGGTTTGCAGCTTTCTTT. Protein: CASRTGFAAFF.

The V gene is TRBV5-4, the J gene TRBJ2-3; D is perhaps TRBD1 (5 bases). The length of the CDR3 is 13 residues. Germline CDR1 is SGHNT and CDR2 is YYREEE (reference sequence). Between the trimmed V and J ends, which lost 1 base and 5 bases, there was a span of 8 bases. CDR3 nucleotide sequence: TGTGCCAGCAGCTTGCAGGGAATAGATACGCAGTATTTT. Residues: CASSLQGIDTQYF.

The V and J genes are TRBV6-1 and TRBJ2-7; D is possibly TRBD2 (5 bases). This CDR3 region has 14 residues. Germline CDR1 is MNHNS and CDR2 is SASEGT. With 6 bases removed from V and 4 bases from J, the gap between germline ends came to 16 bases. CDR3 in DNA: TGTGCCAGCAGGAGGGAAGAGTTGGATTACGAGCAGTACTTC. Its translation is CASRREELDYEQYF.

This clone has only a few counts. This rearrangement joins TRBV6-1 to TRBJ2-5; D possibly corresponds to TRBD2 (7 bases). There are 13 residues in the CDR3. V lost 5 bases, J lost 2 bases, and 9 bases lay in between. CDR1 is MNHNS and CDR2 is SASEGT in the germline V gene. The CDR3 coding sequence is TGTGCCAGCAGTAGGGGGGGGCAAGAGACCCAGTACTTC. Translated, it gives CASSRGGQETQYF.

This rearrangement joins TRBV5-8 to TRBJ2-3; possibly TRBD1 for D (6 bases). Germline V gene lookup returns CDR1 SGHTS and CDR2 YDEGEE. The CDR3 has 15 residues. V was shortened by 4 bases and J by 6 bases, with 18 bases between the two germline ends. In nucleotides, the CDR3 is TGTGCCAGCAGCCGAGCGGACAGTCAATCTGATACGCAGTATTTT. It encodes CASSRADSQSDTQYF.

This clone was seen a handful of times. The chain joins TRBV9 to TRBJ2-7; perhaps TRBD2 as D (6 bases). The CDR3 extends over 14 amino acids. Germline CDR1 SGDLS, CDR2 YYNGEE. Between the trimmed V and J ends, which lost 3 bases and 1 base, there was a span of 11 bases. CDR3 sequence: CASSARRGSYEQYF. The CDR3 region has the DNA TGTGCCAGCAGCGCCCGGAGGGGTTCCTACGAGCAGTACTTC. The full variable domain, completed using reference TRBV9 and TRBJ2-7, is DSGVTQTPKHLITATGQRVTLRCSPRSGDLSVYWYQQSLDQGLQFLIQYYNGEERAKGNILERFSAQQFPDLHSELNLSSLELGDSALYFCASSARRGSYEQYFGPGTRLTVT.

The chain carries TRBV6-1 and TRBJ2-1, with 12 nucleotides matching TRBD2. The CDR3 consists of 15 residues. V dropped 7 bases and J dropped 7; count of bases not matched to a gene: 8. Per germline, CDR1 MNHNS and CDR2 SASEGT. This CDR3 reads CASNSLAGGRNEQFF. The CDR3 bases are TGTGCCAGCAATAGTCTAGCGGGAGGGAGGAATGAGCAGTTCTTC.

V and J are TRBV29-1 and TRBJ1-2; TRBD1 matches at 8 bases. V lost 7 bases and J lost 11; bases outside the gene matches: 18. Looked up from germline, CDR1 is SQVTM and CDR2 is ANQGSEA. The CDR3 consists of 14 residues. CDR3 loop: CSAGQGSPVFRYTF. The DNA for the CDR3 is TGCAGCGCCGGACAGGGTTCGCCCGTTTTTCGTTACACCTTC.

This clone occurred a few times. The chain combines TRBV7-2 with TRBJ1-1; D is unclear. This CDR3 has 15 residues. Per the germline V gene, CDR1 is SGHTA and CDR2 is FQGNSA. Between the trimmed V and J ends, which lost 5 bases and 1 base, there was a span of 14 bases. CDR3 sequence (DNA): TGTGCCAGCAGCCATTCCGGGGTTACGAACACTGAAGCTTTCTTT. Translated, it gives CASSHSGVTNTEAFF.

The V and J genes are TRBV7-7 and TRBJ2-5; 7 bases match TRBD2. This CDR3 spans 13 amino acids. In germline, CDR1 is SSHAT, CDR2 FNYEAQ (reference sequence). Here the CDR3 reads CASGQRGRETQYF. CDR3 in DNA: TGTGCTAGCGGCCAGCGGGGAAGAGAGACCCAGTACTTC. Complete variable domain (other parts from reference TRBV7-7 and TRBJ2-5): GAGVSQSPRYKVTKRGQDVTLRCDPISSHATLYWYQQALGQGPEFLTYFNYEAQPDKSGLPSDRFSAERPEGSISTLTIQRTEQRDSAMYRCASGQRGRETQYFGPGTRLLVL.

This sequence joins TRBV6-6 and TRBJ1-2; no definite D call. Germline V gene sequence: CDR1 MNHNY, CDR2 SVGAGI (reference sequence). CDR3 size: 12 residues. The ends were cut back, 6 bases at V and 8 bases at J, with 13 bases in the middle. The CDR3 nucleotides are TGTGCCAGCAGCCCGATGCCCCTAGGCTACACCTTC. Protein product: CASSPMPLGYTF.

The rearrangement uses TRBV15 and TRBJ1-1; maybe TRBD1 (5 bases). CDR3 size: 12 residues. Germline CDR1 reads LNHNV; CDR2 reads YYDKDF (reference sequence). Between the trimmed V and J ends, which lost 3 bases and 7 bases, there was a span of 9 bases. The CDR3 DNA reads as TGTGCCACCAGCAGCCACAGGCATGAAGCTTTCTTT. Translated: CATSSHRHEAFF.